This TCR beta chain was retrieved from a study of blood T cell repertoires in COVID-19. Authors' processing steps: Amplification from reference gene primers served as the basis for estimated nucleated cell counts. Data came from immunoSEQ multiplex PCR; TCRdb stores just in-frame clones and leaves some out. V and J calls and clone size are given by that table; D and trimming were obtained from the DNA. The sample shows 140,000 to 150,000 clones, around 83% of them seen only once. With 0 bases removed from V and 3 bases from J, the gap between germline ends came to 12 bases. Germline V gene data show CDR1 as LGHNA and CDR2 as YSLEER. This CDR3 has 15 amino acids.

The rearrangement joins TRBV4-3 to TRBJ2-7, with D maybe TRBD1 (5 bases). Sample: peripheral blood. This TCR was recovered from a man in his sixties with active or convalescent COVID-19. CDR3 DNA sequence: TGCGCCAGCAGCCAAGATCTCAGGGCTAACTACGAGCAGTACTTC. Translated, it gives CASSQDLRANYEQYF.